This T cell receptor (beta chain) comes out of a study of T cell responses to AZD1222 COVID-19 vaccine (dated by TCRdb to the early 2020s). With regard to the full study: AZD1222 recipients whose second dose came at about 4 weeks and those whose second dose came at about 12 weeks were combined into one group, since spike-specific TCR depth and breadth did not differ between the two schedules. A total of just over 230 trial participants underwent TCR sequencing, of whom some 210 received two doses of AZD1222 and some 25 received two doses of the MenACWY control vaccine. Enrollment into the trials was organized by age into subgroups of 18-55, 56-69 and 70-plus years, and those subgroups contained 148, 28 and 57 TCR-sequenced participants, respectively. General conclusions and limits of the study: Participants were mostly white British and included more females than males, and it was suggested by the authors that clonal diversity may have been underestimated. Because no samples from the day 14 peak response were available, repertoires could be characterized only after the peak T cell response. The whole spike protein was spanned by vaccine-associated CD4 TCRs, and dominant responses were seen in regions 160-218 and 743-854. Nearly half of unique spike-specific TCRs reportedly recognized epitopes outside regions mutated in the B.1.351 and B.1.1.7 variants. Conclusions about previously exposed vaccinees are limited because only six or seven AZD1222 recipients were SARS-CoV-2 seropositive at baseline. The 56-69-year group was small, and its depth increase did not reach significance, likely because of low power. After two AZD1222 doses, both the breadth and the depth of spike-specific TCRs were significantly higher than at day 0 and than in MenACWY recipients.

CDR3 length: 16 amino acids, cysteine to phenylalanine. The sequence is cut down to CDR3 DNA, 48 bases in frame from base 1. Reading the germline V gene (reference sequence) gives CDR1 LNHDA and CDR2 SQIVND. Trimming at the junction amounts to 0 bases on V and 4 bases on J, and the germline ends lie 15 bases apart. The CDR3 regions of human TCRbeta chains were analyzed by immunosequencing. Per the original workflow: Repertoire TCRs were matched against a reference library of SARS-CoV-2-specific TCRs generated with the MIRA antigen-specificity platform. Breadth was defined as the fraction of unique TCRs that were SARS-CoV-2-associated, and depth was defined as the fraction of total T cells that were SARS-CoV-2-associated. Using the MIRA data, each spike-specific TCR was mapped to the spike region that the TCR reacts to and placed in a CD4 or CD8 class. Log10-transformed breadth and depth values were compared by one-way ANOVA with Sidak's multiple comparisons tests. The clones in this table, taken by TCRdb from immuneACCESS, are in-frame only. Not every clone is retained; where verified, under half of the shortfall comes from an unresolved V gene, and the cause of the rest is unknown. For V, J and clone size, that table is used; D and trimming come from the DNA. The sample profile shows about 100,000 clones; 90% of them were found once. Clones ranked in the top ten supply 1% to 1.5% of the sample.

Concerning this clone: Its target antigen remains unknown. No much larger clone is present one base from it, and per-base qualities are unavailable.

The label giving this sample's time point can be read as: baseline before first vaccination. Vaccinee samples came from UK trials COV001 and COV002, including a single-blind randomized controlled phase 2/3 trial of AZD1222 (ChAdOx1 nCoV-19) in healthy adults. For TCRbeta chain sequencing, PBMC samples from trial participants were taken at day 0 and at day 28 after the second dose. The sequence was collected from an adult in good health. The V and J genes are TRBV19 and TRBJ1-1, and the D gene may be TRBD1, 5 bases matching. This specimen consisted of peripheral blood, obtained on day 0 of AZD1222 vaccination. The CDR3 protein: CASSIDLGRVVTEAFF. The DNA sequence is as follows: TGTGCCAGTAGTATAGATTTAGGCAGGGTGGTCACTGAAGCTTTCTTT.